The clone carrying this T cell receptor beta chain was observed a few times. Its matching antigen is unknown. The ends were cut back, 6 bases at V and 6 bases at J, with 18 bases in the middle. CDR3 length equals 15 residues. RNA transcripts served as the template for amplifying TCR beta CDR3 regions. TCR CDR3 underwent first-round RT-PCR with the HTBI primer set. TCRdb passed the multiplex PCR reads through MiXCR, listing each CDR3 protein once. The sample lists some 570,000 distinct CDR3 sequences; roughly 18% were seen once. Patients affected by ophthalmopathy presented a Clinical Activity Score of at least 3, a NOSPECS grade of at least 4, and disease duration below 3 months. The data derive from a study of T cells in Graves' hyperthyroidism and ophthalmopathy. Whole-study results and caveats: Blood also showed most of the thyroid clonotypes that were expanded above 0.001. With a median lead of about six months before onset, the model predicted ophthalmopathy.

The source is a woman younger than 30 with Graves' ophthalmopathy. Material for sequencing was blood. V usage is TRBV12-3 or TRBV12-4 and J usage is TRBJ2-1; no reliable D call. The CDR3 spells CASSRTAAPGNEQFF. CDR3 coding DNA: TGTGCCAGCAGCCGGACCGCCGCACCCGGCAATGAGCAGTTCTTC.